Listed below are T cell receptor beta chains from one sample, sequenced in a study of memory CD4+ T cells and cytomegalovirus serostatus. Repertoires were generated with immunoSEQ multiplex PCR, while TCRdb's copy carries only in-frame clones and drops some. Of about 67,000 clones in the sample, 76% were seen once. Source material: memory CD4+ T cells from blood. These TCRs come from an adult in good health and CMV-seropositive. CDR3s include the opening cysteine and the closing phenylalanine or tryptophan. A D gene is named only where the DNA matches it firmly. Not every row has a clone size; where given, it reads once, few, many or a size class.

len	j_gene	abundance	d_gene	v_gene	CDR3nt	CDR3aa
15	TRBJ1-6	NA	TRBD1	TRBV7-8	TGTGCCAGCAGCGGGCAGGGACAGGGCAATTCACCCCTCCACTTT	CASSGQGQGNSPLHF
16	TRBJ2-6	NA	TRBD1	TRBV5-1	TGCGCCAGCGGCCGGGACAGGCCATTTGGGGCCAACGTCCTGACTTTC	CASGRDRPFGANVLTF
18	TRBJ2-1	NA	TRBD2	TRBV5-6	TGTGCCAGCAGTCCCCCTTTCCGGCTAGCGGGGTCCTACAATGAGCAGTTCTTC	CASSPPFRLAGSYNEQFF
14	TRBJ2-3	NA	TRBD2	TRBV29-1	TGCAGCGTCCAAGTAGCGGGGAGCACAGATACGCAGTATTTT	CSVQVAGSTDTQYF
15	TRBJ1-4	NA	TRBD1	TRBV6-5	TGTGCCAGCAGCGACCTTGGACAGGGGGGTGAAAAACTGTTTTTT	CASSDLGQGGEKLFF
17	TRBJ1-1	few	NA	TRBV9	TGTGCCAGCAGCGAGAGGGACTCGGGTCAGCCTTGGACTGAAGCTTTCTTT	CASSERDSGQPWTEAFF
16	TRBJ1-2	NA	NA	TRBV2	TGTGCCAGCAGTGAAAAACAGAGTTTAGCTAACTATGGCTACACCTTC	CASSEKQSLANYGYTF
14	TRBJ1-2	NA	NA	TRBV7-2	TGTGCCAGCAGCCCCTCGATGGATGGCTATGGCTACACCTTC	CASSPSMDGYGYTF
13	TRBJ1-5	NA	NA	TRBV27	TGTGCCAGCAGACGGCAGGCCTCGGGGCCCCAGCATTTT	CASRRQASGPQHF
16	TRBJ1-4	NA	NA	TRBV6-5	TGTGCCAGCAGTTACGGGGGGGGCGCAACTAATGAAAAACTGTTTTTT	CASSYGGGATNEKLFF
15	TRBJ2-2	NA	NA	TRBV6-1	TGTGCCAGCAGTGAAATCGGAAAAAGATCTGGGGAGCTGTTTTTT	CASSEIGKRSGELFF
12	TRBJ1-3	NA	NA	TRBV2	TGTGCCAGCAGCGGGGGGTCGACCACCATATATTTT	CASSGGSTTIYF
13	TRBJ2-1	few	TRBD2	TRBV25-1	TGTGCCAGCACGGCGGGAGGGCAGAATGAGCAGTTCTTC	CASTAGGQNEQFF
13	TRBJ1-3	few	TRBD1	TRBV30	TGTGCATTCGACAGGGGCTCTGGAAACACCATATATTTT	CAFDRGSGNTIYF
15	TRBJ2-2	once	TRBD1	TRBV6-5	TGTGCCAGCAAGGCACAGGGGGTTGTCTACGGGGAGCTGTTTTTT	CASKAQGVVYGELFF
13	TRBJ1-1	NA	NA	TRBV21-1	TGTGCCAGCAGCAATGGGCAGGGGGCAGAAGCTTTCTTT	CASSNGQGAEAFF
14	TRBJ1-2	NA	NA	TRBV10-2	TGCGCCAGCAGGCCCCTGACAGGAGACTATGGCTACACCTTC	CASRPLTGDYGYTF
11	TRBJ2-7	few	NA	TRBV28	TGTGCCAGCGCCTACGTCGGCGAGCAGTACTTC	CASAYVGEQYF
16	TRBJ1-2	NA	TRBD1	TRBV7-6	TGTGCCAGCAGCTTTTCTCGGACAGGCACTAACTATGGCTACACCTTC	CASSFSRTGTNYGYTF
12	TRBJ1-1	few	TRBD1	TRBV28	TGTGCCAGCAATCTGGACAGGGGTGAAGCTTTCTTT	CASNLDRGEAFF
14	TRBJ1-1	NA	TRBD1	TRBV7-2	TGTGCCAGCAGCTTGGGACAGGGCCTAAATGGGGCTTTCTTT	CASSLGQGLNGAFF
15	TRBJ1-1	NA	TRBD1	TRBV29-1	TGCAGCGTTGTGTTACAGGGGGCGACCCCGGGTGAAGCTTTCTTT	CSVVLQGATPGEAFF
15	TRBJ2-5	NA	NA	TRBV4-1	TGCGCCAGCAGCCAAGATGCGGGCTCCCGGGAGACCCAGTACTTC	CASSQDAGSRETQYF
14	TRBJ1-1	NA	NA	TRBV6-6	TGTGCCAGCAGTTACTCAGCAGGGTCCCCGGAAGCTTTCTTT	CASSYSAGSPEAFF
13	TRBJ2-7	once	TRBD2	TRBV7-6	TGTGCCAGCAGCCCGGGGGGGGTGAGGGAGCAGTACTTC	CASSPGGVREQYF
15	TRBJ2-5	NA	TRBD1	TRBV5-6	TGTGCCAGCAGCTTGGCCGGGACAGGGACCGAGACCCAGTACTTC	CASSLAGTGTETQYF
13	TRBJ1-5	NA	NA	TRBV30	TGTGCCTGGAGTATAGGGAGGGATCAGCCCCAGCATTTT	CAWSIGRDQPQHF
17	TRBJ1-4	once	TRBD1	TRBV4-1	TGCGCCAGCAGCCAAGTATTAATCCGGGACAGGGGAGAAAAACTGTTTTTT	CASSQVLIRDRGEKLFF
11	TRBJ2-5	NA	NA	TRBV29-1	TGCAGCTTAACTAACGAAGGGACCCAGTACTTC	CSLTNEGTQYF
12	TRBJ2-5	NA	NA	TRBV18	TGTGCCAGCACCACTCCGACGGAGACCCAGTACTTC	CASTTPTETQYF
21	TRBJ2-1	NA	TRBD2	TRBV4-2	TGTGCCAGCAGCCCCACCGGAGCTAGCGGTCTTCGACTAAGCTCCTACAATGAGCAGTTCTTC	CASSPTGASGLRLSSYNEQFF
13	TRBJ1-1	NA	NA	TRBV18	TGTGCCAGCTCACATCCAGACTCTCCCAAAGCTTTCTTT	CASSHPDSPKAFF
11	TRBJ1-2	once	NA	TRBV12-2	TGTGCGGGGGGGGCTAACTATGGCTACACCTTC	CAGGANYGYTF
16	TRBJ2-1	NA	TRBD2	TRBV5-4	TGTGCCAGCAGCTTCCCGGTTAGCGGGGGGGCGGGTGAGCAGTTCTTC	CASSFPVSGGAGEQFF
16	TRBJ1-3	NA	NA	TRBV9	TGTGCCAGCAGCGTAGGCGTCAGGGGTCCCGGAAACACCATATATTTT	CASSVGVRGPGNTIYF
16	TRBJ2-7	NA	TRBD1	TRBV4-3	TGCGCCAGCAGCCAAGGCCGTGGACAGGGGGCATGGGAGCAGTACTTC	CASSQGRGQGAWEQYF
15	TRBJ1-1	NA	NA	TRBV7-3	TGTGCCAGCAGCTCCTTAGGGGCGGGGAACACTGAAGCTTTCTTT	CASSSLGAGNTEAFF
15	TRBJ2-1	NA	TRBD2	TRBV28	TGTGCCAGCCAACGGTCGGGAGGGGGATACAATGAGCAGTTCTTC	CASQRSGGGYNEQFF
14	TRBJ1-4	NA	NA	TRBV28	TGTGCCAGCAGTACGGGACTGGTTGATGAAAAACTGTTTTTT	CASSTGLVDEKLFF
15	TRBJ1-1	NA	NA	TRBV7-2	TGTGCCAGCAGCTTAGGGATAGGGATGAACACTGAAGCTTTCTTT	CASSLGIGMNTEAFF
15	TRBJ2-5	NA	TRBD2	TRBV4-1	TGCGCCAGCAGCCAAGCTGGGGGAGGGAAAGAGACCCAGTACTTC	CASSQAGGGKETQYF
14	TRBJ2-1	NA	NA	TRBV29-1	TGCAGCGTTGAAGCTGGGACGCTTCTTGCTGAGCAGTTCTTC	CSVEAGTLLAEQFF
14	TRBJ2-5	NA	NA	TRBV5-8	TGTGCCAGCAGCGATCAACGGGGCCAAGAGACCCAGTACTTC	CASSDQRGQETQYF
15	TRBJ2-1	few	NA	TRBV2	TGTGCCAGCAAATTTGAACAAGGGGCCTACAATGAGCAGTTCTTC	CASKFEQGAYNEQFF
16	TRBJ1-5	NA	TRBD1	TRBV30	TGTGCCTGGAGTCGAGGGACAGGGGGCAAATATCAGCCCCAGCATTTT	CAWSRGTGGKYQPQHF
12	TRBJ1-1	NA	NA	TRBV28	TGTGCCTCCAAGACAGGGAACACTGAAGCTTTCTTT	CASKTGNTEAFF
12	TRBJ2-4	NA	NA	TRBV30	TGTGCCTGGAGTGTTGCCAAAAACATTCAGTACTTC	CAWSVAKNIQYF
14	TRBJ2-1	NA	NA	TRBV5-1	TGCGCCAGCAGCTTGGGGGATTCCTACAATGAGCAGTTCTTC	CASSLGDSYNEQFF
13	TRBJ1-1	NA	NA	TRBV5-1	TGCGCCAGCAGAATTGGGGCCGACACTGAAGCTTTCTTT	CASRIGADTEAFF
15	TRBJ2-1	NA	NA	TRBV7-6	TGTGCCAGCAGCTTAGCTGGAGAACCTGACAATGAGCAGTTCTTC	CASSLAGEPDNEQFF
13	TRBJ1-3	NA	NA	TRBV6-5	TGTGCCAGCAGTTACTCAGCTGGAAACACCATATATTTT	CASSYSAGNTIYF
15	TRBJ2-5	NA	NA	TRBV9	TGTGCCAGCAGCCCCCGGTCGTACGCCCAAGAGACCCAGTACTTC	CASSPRSYAQETQYF
15	TRBJ2-3	NA	TRBD1	TRBV4-3	TGCGCCAGCAGCCAAAACAGGGGGCAAGGAGATACGCAGTATTTT	CASSQNRGQGDTQYF
15	TRBJ2-3	NA	NA	TRBV5-1	TGCGCCAGCAGCGTGGGACCGGCTAGTGGAGATACGCAGTATTTT	CASSVGPASGDTQYF
15	TRBJ1-5	NA	NA	TRBV7-2	TGTGCCAGCAGCTTAAACGGCCTCGGGGATCAGCCCCAGCATTTT	CASSLNGLGDQPQHF